This entry features one T cell receptor beta chain sequence. TCRdb keeps only in-frame clones here, not all; method: immunoSEQ multiplex PCR. The sample includes 150,000 to 250,000 clones, approximately 82% of them seen just once. The source of the sample is a study of cytomegalovirus exposure and HLA in healthy donors. Trimming left V 3 bases short and J 5 bases short, with 12 bases between. Germline loops: CDR1 SQVTM, CDR2 ANQGSEA. The CDR3 covers 13 residues. What was sequenced was PBMCs. This receptor was taken from a woman aged 30 to 39 in good health and CMV-seropositive. The J gene is TRBJ2-3, the V gene TRBV29-1, with D perhaps TRBD2 (6 bases). CDR3 nucleotide sequence: TGCAGCGTTGAGGTGGGAGGTGGAGATACGCAGTATTTT. Translating it yields CSVEVGGGDTQYF.